Below are 30 T cell receptor beta chains sequenced from a single sample in a study of shared clonotypes between healthy human individuals. Assay used: immunoSEQ multiplex PCR; TCRdb lists only in-frame clones, some missing. The sample has 400,000 to 600,000 clones, approximately 95% seen once. Sequenced input: naive CD4+ T cells sorted from blood. Subset defined: CD45RA+ positively selected. The receptors stem from a woman under 40 in good health.

Details on this clone: Other nucleotide sequences from this sample produce the same CDR3. V and J are TRBV11-2 and TRBJ2-2; no firm D call. The CDR3 is made up of 12 amino acids. The germline V gene has CDR1 SGHAT and CDR2 FQNNGV. Trimming stripped 5 bases from V and 5 bases from J, with 6 bases between. CDR3 nucleotides: TGTGCCAGCAGCCTATCGACCGGGGAGCTGTTTTTT. Translating gives CASSLSTGELFF.

In this sample, this clone turned up once. CDR3: CASSQFAHVAKNIQYF. As DNA, the CDR3 is TGCGCCAGCAGCCAATTCGCCCACGTAGCCAAAAACATTCAGTACTTC. The chain joins TRBV4-1 to TRBJ2-4; D gene unclear. V lost 2 bases and J lost 0, with 11 bases in between. CDR3 length: 16 residues. CDR1 MGHRA and CDR2 YSYEKL come from the germline V gene.

The chain joins TRBV5-4 to TRBJ2-4; 9 nucleotides agree with TRBD1. V trimming: 5 bases; J trimming: 1 base; junction bases outside the gene matches: 10. The CDR3 length is 17 residues. Germline-derived CDR1 and CDR2 are SGHNT and YYREEE (reference sequence). CDR3 bases: TGTGCCAGCAGTTTATCGACAGGGGGTGGGGCCAAAAACATTCAGTACTTC. Its translation: CASSLSTGGGAKNIQYF.

The chain has TRBV30 and TRBJ2-2; 8 positions match TRBD2. Germline CDR1 GTSNPN, CDR2 SVGIG (reference sequence). V trimming: 5 bases; J trimming: 3 bases; junction bases outside the gene matches: 5. The CDR3 extends over 14 amino acids. The CDR3 DNA sequence: TGTGCCTGGCAGGGGACTAGTTACACCGGGGAGCTGTTTTTT. Its translation is CAWQGTSYTGELFF.

In DNA, the CDR3 is TGCGCCAGCAGTGAAACTGGACTAGGGGACTACAATGAGCAGTTCTTC. This gives the protein CASSETGLGDYNEQFF. This chain links TRBV10-1 with TRBJ2-1; 7 bases line up with TRBD2. Looked up from germline, CDR1 is WNHNN and CDR2 is SYGVQD (reference sequence). This CDR3 has 16 residues. The trim removed 3 bases at V and 3 bases at J, leaving 8 bases unmatched.

The genes are TRBV5-1 and TRBJ2-7; the D gene is possibly TRBD1 (6 bases). Germline-derived CDR1 and CDR2 are SGHRS and YFSETQ. Trimming took 4 bases from V and 2 from J, leaving 10 bases between them. CDR3 size: 13 residues. CDR3 bases: TGCGCCAGCAGCCGGGACATGGCCTACGAGCAGTACTTC. Translating gives CASSRDMAYEQYF.

For this clone: Distinct nucleotide sequences in the sample also encode this CDR3. This chain uses TRBV6-5 with TRBJ2-1; 10 bases are a match to TRBD2. Germline CDR1 reads MNHEY; CDR2 reads SVGAGI. The CDR3 loop spans 16 amino acids. V shed 0 bases and J 4 bases; nucleotides not matched to a gene: 3. Here the CDR3 DNA reads TGTGCCAGCAGTTACTCGCGGACTAGCGGATACAATGAGCAGTTCTTC. This encodes CASSYSRTSGYNEQFF.

The chain has TRBV5-1 and TRBJ2-1, with D perhaps TRBD1 or TRBD2 (5 bases each). This CDR3 contains 17 residues. Germline values: CDR1 SGHRS, CDR2 YFSETQ. The V end was cut by 0 bases, the J end by 5 bases, with 18 bases between. The CDR3 bases are TGCGCCAGCAGCTTGGCCGGGACCCTGGCTGGGCACAATGAGCAGTTCTTC. Translated: CASSLAGTLAGHNEQFF.

The CDR3 sequence: CASSAYGLATEQYF. The CDR3 nucleotides read TGTGCCAGCAGCGCGTATGGACTAGCGACCGAGCAGTACTTC. The rearrangement links TRBV5-4 to TRBJ2-7, with 9 nucleotides matching TRBD2. The CDR3 is made up of 14 amino acids. Germline CDR1 is SGHNT and CDR2 is YYREEE (reference sequence). The trim removed 4 bases at V and 6 bases at J, leaving 8 bases unmatched.

Only one count was recorded for this clone. This chain connects TRBV7-9 to TRBJ2-7; 9 bases match TRBD2. The CDR3 consists of 14 residues. The ends lost 5 bases at V and 4 bases at J; junction bases unmatched: 6. Germline V CDR1 and CDR2: SEHNR, FQNEAQ (reference sequence). For the CDR3, the DNA is TGTGCCAGCAGCGGTCCTCTAGCGGGGTACGAGCAGTACTTC. Translation gives CASSGPLAGYEQYF.

The rearrangement uses TRBV19 and TRBJ2-2, with 7 bases identical to TRBD2. Trimming removed 5 bases from V and 7 bases from J; junction bases left unmatched: 7. Per the germline V gene, CDR1 is LNHDA and CDR2 is SQIVND (reference sequence). The CDR3 sequence is 14 residues long. The CDR3 spells CASSRGSAGGELFF. The CDR3 DNA follows: TGTGCCAGTAGTCGCGGGAGTGCGGGCGGGGAGCTGTTTTTT.

The rearrangement links TRBV6-6 to TRBJ2-7, with TRBD2 identical over 8 bases. The CDR3 is made up of 16 amino acids. The germline V gene encodes CDR1 MNHNY and CDR2 SVGAGI (reference sequence). With V trimmed by 7 bases and J by 6 bases, 17 bases remained unmatched. The CDR3 nucleotides are TGTGCCAGCACCCTATCACTAGCGGCAGAACCCTCCGAGCAGTACTTC. It encodes CASTLSLAAEPSEQYF.

The chain joins TRBV30 to TRBJ2-5; D ambiguous. The DNA end is a closer match to TRBJ2-7, so the J assignment may be wrong. Germline V gene sequence: CDR1 GTSNPN, CDR2 SVGIG (reference sequence). CDR3 length: 12 residues. The CDR3 nucleotides are TGTGCCTGGAGTGTGGCGGCGTACGAGCAGTACTTC. Protein sequence: CAWSVAAYEQYF.

This chain uses TRBV19 with TRBJ2-1; TRBD2 matches at 9 bases. The germline CDR1 and CDR2 sequences are LNHDA and SQIVND (reference sequence). V was clipped by 4 bases and J by 1 base; unmatched bases: 8. The CDR3 consists of 17 residues. CDR3: CASSTDSSGRSYNEQFF. CDR3 DNA: TGTGCCAGTAGTACCGATTCGAGCGGGAGGTCCTACAATGAGCAGTTCTTC.

Of note for this clone: Within the sample, other DNA sequences also encode this same CDR3. This rearrangement joins TRBV2 to TRBJ2-5; D is possibly TRBD2 (7 bases). The CDR3 length is 13 residues. V was shortened by 4 bases and J by 5 bases, with 11 bases between the two germline ends. Germline lookup yields CDR1 SNHLY and CDR2 FYNNEI. CDR3 loop: CASSGGGPETQYF. DNA for the CDR3: TGTGCCAGCAGTGGGGGGGGGCCCGAGACCCAGTACTTC.

The chain couples TRBV5-1 to TRBJ2-5, with no clear D. The J call may not be correct, given that the DNA end is closer to TRBJ2-7. CDR1 and CDR2 from the germline V gene are SGHRS and YFSETQ. The CDR3 sequence is 11 residues long. This chain's CDR3 is CASSDHYEQYF. The CDR3 nucleotides read TGCGCCAGCTCAGACCACTACGAGCAGTACTTC.

The chain uses TRBV5-1 and TRBJ2-1, with D tentatively TRBD2 (5 bases). Germline V gene sequence: CDR1 SGHRS, CDR2 YFSETQ. The CDR3 runs to 14 residues. V was pared by 4 bases and J by 4 bases, with 12 bases between. CDR3 in amino acids: CASSHEGGYNEQFF. The CDR3 DNA sequence: TGCGCCAGCAGCCACGAGGGCGGATACAATGAGCAGTTCTTC.

The rearrangement joins TRBV10-3 to TRBJ2-5; no clear D gene. The V and J ends lost 4 bases and 4 bases respectively, with 4 bases between them. This CDR3 has 11 amino acids. Germline loops: CDR1 ENHRY, CDR2 SYGVKD. The CDR3 loop reads CAISGGETQYF. CDR3 nucleotides: TGTGCCATCAGTGGTGGAGAGACCCAGTACTTC.

The V and J genes are TRBV15 and TRBJ2-7; TRBD1 matches at 9 bases. Germline CDR1 and CDR2: LNHNV and YYDKDF (reference sequence). The J segment lost 7 bases and the V segment lost 1 base, leaving 14 bases of the junction unmatched. The CDR3 loop spans 17 amino acids. CDR3 protein: CATSRVLTNGQGREQYF. CDR3 DNA sequence: TGTGCCACCAGCAGAGTTTTGACAAACGGACAGGGGAGAGAGCAGTACTTC.

The chain combines TRBV10-1 with TRBJ2-3; D is uncertain. V was trimmed by 6 bases and J by 6 bases, leaving 16 bases between them. Germline V gene lookup returns CDR1 WNHNN and CDR2 SYGVQD (reference sequence). CDR3 length: 14 amino acids. CDR3 in DNA: TGCGCCAGCAGCGAAACTATCGTCGAGGATACGCAGTATTTT. Translating gives CASSETIVEDTQYF.

This clone was found a few times. The chain combines TRBV7-9 with TRBJ2-2; D gene uncertain. V was cut by 4 bases and J by 2 bases, with 8 bases left in between. This CDR3 has 14 amino acids. The germline gives CDR1 SEHNR, CDR2 FQNEAQ (reference sequence). CDR3 nucleotides: TGTGCCAGCAGCTCAAGTGCTAACACCGGGGAGCTGTTTTTT. Amino acid sequence: CASSSSANTGELFF.

The V gene is TRBV13, the J gene TRBJ2-2; no clear D. CDR3 size: 13 residues. CDR1 is PRHDT and CDR2 is FYEKMQ in the germline V gene (reference sequence). The V and J ends lost 3 bases and 6 bases respectively, with 8 bases between them. Here the CDR3 DNA reads TGTGCCAGCAGCTTTCGACTGGCCGGGGAGCTGTTTTTT. Its translation is CASSFRLAGELFF.

The rearrangement joins TRBV5-8 to TRBJ2-4; 9 positions agree with TRBD1. In germline, CDR1 is SGHTS, CDR2 YDEGEE. The ends lost 0 bases at V and 8 bases at J; junction bases unmatched: 6. The CDR3 is made up of 15 amino acids. CDR3 DNA sequence: TGTGCCAGCAGCTTGGCTCGGACAGGGGAGGACATTCAGTACTTC. Its translation: CASSLARTGEDIQYF.

This clone was detected only a few times. The CDR3 here is CASSYSLGQGYEQYF. The CDR3 DNA follows: TGTGCCAGCAGTTACTCGCTTGGACAGGGCTACGAGCAGTACTTC. This chain connects TRBV6-5 to TRBJ2-7; TRBD1 matches at 8 bases. Germline CDR1 and CDR2: MNHEY and SVGAGI. The V gene end was trimmed by 0 bases and the J gene end by 3 bases; junction bases not matched to a gene: 4. The CDR3 has 15 residues.

The count of this clone is one. The CDR3 bases are TGTGCCTGGAAGACTAGCACTAACACCGGGGAGCTGTTTTTT. As protein: CAWKTSTNTGELFF. The chain combines TRBV30 with TRBJ2-2, with 7 bases fitting TRBD2. CDR1 and CDR2 from the germline V gene are GTSNPN and SVGIG (reference sequence). Trimming cost V 4 bases and J 2 bases; bases outside gene matches: 4. This CDR3 comprises 14 residues.

V is TRBV10-3 and J is TRBJ2-5; TRBD2 might be the D (6 bases). The CDR3 has 12 amino acids. Trimming removed 9 bases from V and 4 bases from J, with 12 bases in between. Germline lookup yields CDR1 ENHRY and CDR2 SYGVKD. CDR3 in amino acids: CAIGRDSETQYF. The CDR3 DNA is TGTGCCATTGGGCGGGATTCAGAGACCCAGTACTTC.

This clone appeared a single time. The chain employs TRBV6-6 and TRBJ2-1, with 8 bases that match TRBD1. The CDR3 length is 12 residues. Per the germline V gene, CDR1 is MNHNY and CDR2 is SVGAGI (reference sequence). The J segment lost 9 bases and the V segment lost 8 bases, leaving 6 bases of the junction unmatched. The CDR3 is CASSQTGVEQFF. The CDR3 DNA is TGTGCCAGCTCACAGACAGGGGTTGAGCAGTTCTTC.

V is TRBV2 and J is TRBJ2-1; 8 bases map to TRBD2. The trim removed 7 bases at V and 4 bases at J, leaving 6 bases unmatched. There are 14 residues in the CDR3. Germline CDR1 reads SNHLY; CDR2 reads FYNNEI. The CDR3 region has the DNA TGTGCCAGCACTTTACGGGGGGGGTACAATGAGCAGTTCTTC. It encodes CASTLRGGYNEQFF.

This sequence joins TRBV4-2 and TRBJ2-1; the D gene is possibly TRBD2 (5 bases). The length of the CDR3 is 16 residues. V was shortened by 1 base and J by 6 bases, with 16 bases between the two germline ends. In germline, CDR1 is LGHNA, CDR2 YNFKEQ. CDR3 amino acids: CASSQGGSGPSNEQFF. Here the CDR3 DNA reads TGTGCCAGCAGCCAAGGAGGGTCGGGTCCGAGCAATGAGCAGTTCTTC.

V and J are TRBV28 and TRBJ1-2, with D uncertain. Germline V gives CDR1 MDHEN, CDR2 SYDVKM. Trimming removed 5 bases at V and 0 bases at J, with 16 bases between. The CDR3 totals 16 residues. CDR3 sequence (DNA): TGTGCCAGCAGTCCTCCCCGGACGGCTTCTAACTATGGCTACACCTTC. Translation: CASSPPRTASNYGYTF.